This TCR beta chain was found in a study of blood T cell repertoires in COVID-19. Overall study: The United States, Italy and Spain were the sources of the acute and convalescent COVID-19 samples. In each case, the material was cDNA or gDNA derived from T cells, B-cell-depleted T cells, or PBMCs.

J gave up 11 bases and V 5 bases, and 7 bases lay outside the gene matches. This CDR3 contains 12 residues. Looked up from germline, CDR1 is SGHAT and CDR2 is FQNNGV. In the original processing: The authors estimated nucleated cell counts from reference gene primer amplification. Sequenced by immunoSEQ multiplex PCR; TCRdb stores in-frame clones only, minus some. V, J and clone size derive from that table, while D and trimming were established from the DNA sequence. The sample holds about 250,000 clones, about 79% seen once. The rearrangement uses TRBV11-2 and TRBJ2-5, with 8 bases identical to TRBD2. Specimen: peripheral blood. This sequence was found in an elderly man with acute or convalescent COVID-19. CDR3 protein: CASSLLASGQYF. In DNA form, the CDR3 reads TGTGCCAGCAGCCTACTGGCTAGCGGGCAGTACTTC.